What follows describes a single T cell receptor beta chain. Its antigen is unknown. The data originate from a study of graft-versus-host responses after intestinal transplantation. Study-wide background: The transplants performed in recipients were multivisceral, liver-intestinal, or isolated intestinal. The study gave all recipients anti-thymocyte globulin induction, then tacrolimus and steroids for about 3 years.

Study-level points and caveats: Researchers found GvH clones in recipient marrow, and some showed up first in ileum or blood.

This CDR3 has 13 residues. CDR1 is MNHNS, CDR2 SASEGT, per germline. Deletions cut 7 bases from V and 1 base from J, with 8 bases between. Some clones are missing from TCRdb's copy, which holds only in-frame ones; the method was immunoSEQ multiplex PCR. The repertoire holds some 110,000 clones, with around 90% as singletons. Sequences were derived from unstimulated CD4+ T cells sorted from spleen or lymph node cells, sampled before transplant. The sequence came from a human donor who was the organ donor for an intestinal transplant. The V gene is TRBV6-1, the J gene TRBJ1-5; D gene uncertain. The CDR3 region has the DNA TGTGCCAGCACGGTGGGAAGCAATCAGCCCCAGCATTTT. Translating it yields CASTVGSNQPQHF.